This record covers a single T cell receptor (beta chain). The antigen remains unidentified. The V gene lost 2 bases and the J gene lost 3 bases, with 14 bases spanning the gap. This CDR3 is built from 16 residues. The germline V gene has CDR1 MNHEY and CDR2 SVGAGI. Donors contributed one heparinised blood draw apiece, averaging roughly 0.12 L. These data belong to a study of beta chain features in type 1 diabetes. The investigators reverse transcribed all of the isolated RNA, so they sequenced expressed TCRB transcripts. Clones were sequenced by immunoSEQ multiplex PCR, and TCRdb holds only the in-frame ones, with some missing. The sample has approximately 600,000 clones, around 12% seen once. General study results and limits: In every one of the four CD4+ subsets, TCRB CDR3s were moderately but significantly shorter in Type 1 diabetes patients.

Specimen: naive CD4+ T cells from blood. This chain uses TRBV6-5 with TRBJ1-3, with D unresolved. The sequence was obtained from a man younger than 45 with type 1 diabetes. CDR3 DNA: TGTGCCAGCAGTTACGAGACCGCTCCCCGTGGAAACACCATATATTTT. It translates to CASSYETAPRGNTIYF.